A single sample gave rise to the 28 T cell receptor beta chains below, sequenced in a study of blood T cell repertoires in COVID-19. Profiled with immunoSEQ multiplex PCR; TCRdb holds only in-frame clones, not every one. The data contain approximately 180,000 clones, roughly 79% of them singletons. The sequencing sample was made of peripheral blood. Receptor source: a woman aged 70 to 79 with acute or convalescent COVID-19.

The rearrangement uses TRBV5-1 and TRBJ2-1; D possibly corresponds to TRBD1 (5 bases). Germline V gene lookup returns CDR1 SGHRS and CDR2 YFSETQ. This CDR3 is built from 13 residues. Trimming pared 7 bases from V and 4 bases from J, leaving 12 bases between. CDR3 protein: CASRPTEYNEQFF. For the CDR3, the DNA is TGCGCCAGCCGCCCGACAGAATACAATGAGCAGTTCTTC.

The chain carries TRBV10-3 and TRBJ1-5; a weak D match, TRBD1 (5 bases). The CDR3 length is 12 residues. Germline CDR1 reads ENHRY; CDR2 reads SYGVKD. Trimming took 3 bases from V and 7 from J, leaving 7 bases between them. CDR3 sequence reads: CAISDGGQPQHF. CDR3 DNA sequence: TGTGCCATCAGTGACGGGGGGCAGCCCCAGCATTTT.

The genes are TRBV2 and TRBJ1-1; no reliable D call. V was shortened by 1 base and J by 7 bases, with 13 bases between the two germline ends. The germline V gene encodes CDR1 SNHLY and CDR2 FYNNEI. This CDR3 has 14 amino acids. The CDR3 DNA reads as TGTGCCAGCAGTGAAGGGGGATCAGCGGGTGAAGCTTTCTTT. It yields the protein CASSEGGSAGEAFF.

This clone was counted once. The DNA of the CDR3 is TGTGCCAGCAGCCCGAACAGGGGCTCGGCCGAGCAGTACTTC. Residues: CASSPNRGSAEQYF. The V call is TRBV7-9, the J call TRBJ2-7; 7 bases match TRBD1. Germline trimming cut 5 bases from V and 6 bases from J; bases unmatched to any gene: 10. The CDR3 runs to 14 residues. Germline CDR1 SEHNR, CDR2 FQNEAQ (reference sequence).

This chain uses TRBV24-1 with TRBJ2-2; 9 nucleotides align to TRBD2. V lost 5 bases, J lost 4 bases, and 16 bases stayed unmatched. The germline V gene encodes CDR1 KGHDR and CDR2 SFDVKD. CDR3 length: 19 amino acids. The CDR3 sequence is CATSVREGIAGVATGELFF. In nucleotides, the CDR3 is TGTGCCACCAGTGTTAGGGAAGGTATAGCGGGAGTCGCCACCGGGGAGCTGTTTTTT.

This chain links TRBV28 with TRBJ1-2; perhaps TRBD1 as D (6 bases). Deletions cut 7 bases from V and 0 bases from J, with 24 bases between. Per the germline V gene, CDR1 is MDHEN and CDR2 is SYDVKM. The CDR3 has 18 amino acids. The CDR3 nucleotides are TGTGCCAGCAACTTAAAGCGGGGGGCCCAGGCTTCTAACTATGGCTACACCTTC. This translates into CASNLKRGAQASNYGYTF.

This clone was seen a few times. The rearrangement joins TRBV4-2 to TRBJ2-3, with 7 bases lining up with TRBD1. CDR1 is LGHNA and CDR2 is YNFKEQ in the germline V gene. V lost 2 bases and J lost 2; bases outside the gene matches: 16. There are 19 residues in the CDR3. The CDR3 DNA reads as TGTGCCAGCAGCCAACACCTGATGACGGGACAGCGGTACACAGATACGCAGTATTTT. Protein: CASSQHLMTGQRYTDTQYF.

CDR3 in amino acids: CASSLGQGAEKLFF. CDR3 nucleotide sequence: TGCGCCAGCAGCTTGGGACAGGGGGCTGAAAAACTGTTTTTT. V and J are TRBV5-1 and TRBJ1-4; the match to TRBD1 covers 10 bases. CDR1 is SGHRS, CDR2 YFSETQ, per germline. The CDR3 length is 14 residues. V dropped 0 bases and J dropped 7; count of bases not matched to a gene: 0.

The gene calls are TRBV18 and TRBJ1-4, with a possible D match to TRBD1 (6 bases). With 4 bases removed from V and 2 bases from J, the gap between germline ends came to 14 bases. Germline V gives CDR1 KGHSH, CDR2 LQKENI. The CDR3 spans 16 residues. The CDR3 sequence: CASSLRGQTTNEKLFF. The CDR3 DNA sequence: TGTGCCAGCTCACTTCGCGGACAGACGACTAATGAAAAACTGTTTTTT.

This clone was seen more than once but under ten times. The chain is built from TRBV15 and TRBJ2-7; D unresolved. The CDR3 is 13 amino acids. The germline V gene encodes CDR1 LNHNV and CDR2 YYDKDF (reference sequence). Trimming took off 0 bases at V and 7 bases at J, with 10 bases between the two ends. CDR3 in amino acids: CATSRDNVREQYF. The CDR3 DNA reads as TGTGCCACCAGCAGAGATAACGTGAGGGAGCAGTACTTC.

The table lists this clone with a count of one. The genes are TRBV27 and TRBJ1-5; D might be TRBD1 (5 bases). The CDR3 extends over 14 amino acids. CDR1 and CDR2 from the germline V gene are MNHEY and SMNVEV (reference sequence). V shed 5 bases and J shed 6 bases, with 14 bases lying between them. The CDR3 DNA follows: TGTGCCAGCAGTGCGCTCGGGGGACTTCAGCCCCAGCATTTT. Translated, it gives CASSALGGLQPQHF.

This clone showed up many times. V is TRBV11-2 and J is TRBJ2-7; tentative D call: TRBD2 (5 bases). This CDR3 region has 14 residues. V was pared by 3 bases and J by 7 bases, with 16 bases between. The germline V gene encodes CDR1 SGHAT and CDR2 FQNNGV. CDR3 DNA sequence: TGTGCCAGCAGCTTTCTGCCCCGGACTTGGGAGCAGTACTTC. Residues: CASSFLPRTWEQYF.

The chain recombines TRBV9 with TRBJ2-7; perhaps TRBD1 as D (6 bases). CDR1 is SGDLS and CDR2 is YYNGEE in the germline V gene. The ends were cut back, 3 bases at V and 4 bases at J, with 11 bases in the middle. This CDR3 has 13 residues. In nucleotides, the CDR3 is TGTGCCAGCAGCGCTACAGGGACGTACGAGCAGTACTTC. Translated, it gives CASSATGTYEQYF.

The chain uses TRBV7-9 and TRBJ2-5; TRBD1 matches 10 bases. CDR3 length: 14 residues. CDR1 SEHNR and CDR2 FQNEAQ come from the germline V gene (reference sequence). J lost 5 bases, V lost 5 bases, and 5 bases had no gene match. The CDR3 bases are TGTGCCAGCAGCGAGACAGGGGGCCTGGAGACCCAGTACTTC. Translating it yields CASSETGGLETQYF.

This chain connects TRBV7-2 to TRBJ1-5; D may be TRBD1 (6 bases). The CDR3 extends over 13 amino acids. Per germline, CDR1 SGHTA and CDR2 FQGNSA. Trimming took off 6 bases at V and 4 bases at J, with 10 bases between the two ends. The CDR3: CASSPGVNQPQHF. The CDR3 region has the DNA TGTGCCAGCAGTCCAGGGGTTAATCAGCCCCAGCATTTT.

In its sample, this clone was seen many times. V and J are TRBV3-1 (or the pseudogene TRBV3-2) and TRBJ1-6, with a possible D match to TRBD1 (6 bases). Germline V gives CDR1 LGHDT, CDR2 YNNKEL (reference sequence). The germline V and J ends were trimmed by 6 bases and 7 bases, with 16 bases remaining between them. The CDR3 has 15 residues. This CDR3 reads CASSQSGQPNSPLHF. CDR3 bases: TGTGCCAGCAGTCAATCAGGACAGCCGAATTCACCCCTCCACTTT.

The rearrangement links TRBV3-1 (or the pseudogene TRBV3-2) to TRBJ2-1; 8 bases are shared with TRBD2. The germline CDR1 and CDR2 sequences are LGHDT and YNNKEL (reference sequence). V shed 4 bases and J 0 bases; nucleotides not matched to a gene: 5. The CDR3 covers 16 residues. The CDR3 sequence is CASSPLAVASYNEQFF. The CDR3 DNA is TGTGCCAGCAGCCCACTAGCGGTTGCCTCCTACAATGAGCAGTTCTTC.

The chain joins TRBV12-3 or TRBV12-4 to TRBJ2-5; tentatively, D is TRBD1 (5 bases). The CDR3 has 13 residues. V gave up 7 bases and J gave up 1 base, with 10 bases separating them. The CDR3 sequence: CASTQDTQETQYF. The CDR3 DNA reads TGTGCCAGCACCCAGGACACCCAAGAGACCCAGTACTTC.

This chain uses TRBV6-6 with TRBJ1-4; D is undetermined. CDR3 length: 13 amino acids. The germline CDR1 and CDR2 sequences are MNHNY and SVGAGI (reference sequence). With 4 bases removed from V and 8 bases from J, the gap between germline ends came to 11 bases. This CDR3 reads CASSFRLGEKLFF. The DNA of the CDR3 is TGTGCCAGCAGTTTCCGCCTAGGCGAAAAACTGTTTTTT.

This clone was detected only a few times. This chain connects TRBV5-1 to TRBJ1-1, with D possibly being TRBD1 (5 bases). This CDR3 is built from 16 residues. The V end was cut by 4 bases, the J end by 2 bases, with 18 bases between. From germline, CDR1 is SGHRS and CDR2 YFSETQ. The CDR3 sequence is CASSIQRVGDNTEAFF. CDR3 coding DNA: TGCGCCAGCAGCATCCAAAGGGTAGGGGATAACACTGAAGCTTTCTTT.

This chain connects TRBV7-6 to TRBJ2-7; 7 nucleotides agree with TRBD2. Losses at the gene ends were 5 bases for V and 3 bases for J; bases not matched to a gene: 10. Germline V gene lookup returns CDR1 SGHVS and CDR2 FNYEAQ. This CDR3 region has 15 residues. The CDR3: CASSPGRGGVYEQYF. The CDR3 coding sequence is TGTGCCAGCAGCCCAGGGAGGGGAGGGGTCTACGAGCAGTACTTC.

The chain has TRBV4-1 and TRBJ1-2, with D possibly being TRBD1 (6 bases). Germline loops: CDR1 MGHRA, CDR2 YSYEKL. V lost 7 bases and J 2 bases, leaving 20 bases between the germline ends. This CDR3 is 16 amino acids long. CDR3 residues: CASTTLYDRKNYGYTF. DNA for the CDR3: TGCGCCAGCACCACCCTGTACGACAGGAAGAACTATGGCTACACCTTC.

V gene TRBV19 combines with J gene TRBJ2-2; D is possibly TRBD2 (6 bases). The CDR3 has 15 amino acids. CDR1 is LNHDA, CDR2 SQIVND, per germline (reference sequence). V was pared by 4 bases and J by 10 bases, with 19 bases between. The CDR3 sequence: CASSSGLPSEQELFF. In nucleotides, the CDR3 is TGTGCCAGTAGTAGCGGGCTCCCTAGCGAACAGGAGCTGTTTTTT.

This clone appeared a few times. This rearrangement joins TRBV3-1 (or the pseudogene TRBV3-2) to TRBJ1-6; no reliable D call. Germline V gene lookup returns CDR1 LGHDT and CDR2 YNNKEL (reference sequence). Trimming removed 0 bases from V and 7 bases from J, with 7 bases in between. The CDR3 has 14 residues. The CDR3 coding sequence is TGTGCCAGCAGCCAAGAGGGGAGGAATTCACCCCTCCACTTT. It is translated as CASSQEGRNSPLHF.

A few counts support this clone. The CDR3 DNA reads as TGCGCCAGCAGCTATGGGGCCTCTGGGGCCAACGTCCTGACTTTC. Protein sequence: CASSYGASGANVLTF. This chain connects TRBV5-1 to TRBJ2-6; possibly TRBD1 for D (5 bases). The CDR3 consists of 15 residues. Germline lookup yields CDR1 SGHRS and CDR2 YFSETQ. Trimming cost V 3 bases and J 0 bases, with 7 bases left between them.

This clone was counted once. The chain uses TRBV6-5 and TRBJ1-4; D may be TRBD1 (6 bases). Trimming stripped 6 bases from V and 5 bases from J, with 13 bases between. The CDR3 covers 14 residues. Germline assignment: CDR1 MNHEY and CDR2 SVGAGI. The CDR3 reads CASSDGRGNEKLFF. CDR3 sequence (DNA): TGTGCCAGCAGCGACGGCAGGGGAAATGAAAAACTGTTTTTT.

This rearrangement joins TRBV2 to TRBJ1-5; D remains ambiguous. CDR3 length: 13 amino acids. Per germline, CDR1 SNHLY and CDR2 FYNNEI. Trimming pared 1 base from V and 5 bases from J, leaving 6 bases between. Here the CDR3 reads CASSEGRDQPQHF. CDR3 DNA sequence: TGTGCCAGCAGTGAAGGTCGCGATCAGCCCCAGCATTTT.

The chain is built from TRBV3-1 (or the pseudogene TRBV3-2) and TRBJ2-1; 7 nucleotides match TRBD1. J was trimmed by 4 bases and V by 0 bases; bases with no gene match: 9. Germline values: CDR1 LGHDT, CDR2 YNNKEL (reference sequence). The CDR3 extends over 17 amino acids. The CDR3 DNA reads TGTGCCAGCAGCCAAGATGAGATCGGGGACAGTTACAATGAGCAGTTCTTC. It codes for CASSQDEIGDSYNEQFF.